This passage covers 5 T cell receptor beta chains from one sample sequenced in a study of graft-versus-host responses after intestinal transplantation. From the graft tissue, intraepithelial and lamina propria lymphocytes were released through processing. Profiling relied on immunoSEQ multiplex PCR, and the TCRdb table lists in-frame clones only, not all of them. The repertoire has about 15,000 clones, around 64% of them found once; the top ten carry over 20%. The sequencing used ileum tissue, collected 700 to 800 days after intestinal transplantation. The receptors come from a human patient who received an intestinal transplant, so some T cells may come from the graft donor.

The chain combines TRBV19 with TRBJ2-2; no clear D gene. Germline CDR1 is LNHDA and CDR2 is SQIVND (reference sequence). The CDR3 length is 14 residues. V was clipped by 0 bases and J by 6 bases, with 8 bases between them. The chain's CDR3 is CASSIDSGSGELFF. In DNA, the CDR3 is TGTGCCAGTAGTATAGATTCCGGGTCCGGGGAGCTGTTTTTT.

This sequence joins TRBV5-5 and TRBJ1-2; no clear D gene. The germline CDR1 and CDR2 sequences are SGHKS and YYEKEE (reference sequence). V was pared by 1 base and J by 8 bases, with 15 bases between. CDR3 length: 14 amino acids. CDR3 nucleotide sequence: TGTGCCAGCAGCTTGAGGTTGATGAGCGGCGGCTACACCTTC. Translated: CASSLRLMSGGYTF.

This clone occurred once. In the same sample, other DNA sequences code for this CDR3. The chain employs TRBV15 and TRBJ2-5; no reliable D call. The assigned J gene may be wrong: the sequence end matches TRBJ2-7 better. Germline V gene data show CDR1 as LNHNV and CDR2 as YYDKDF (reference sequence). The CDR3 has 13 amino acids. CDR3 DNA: TGTGCCACCAGCAGAGACAAATCCTACGAGCAGTACTTC. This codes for CATSRDKSYEQYF.

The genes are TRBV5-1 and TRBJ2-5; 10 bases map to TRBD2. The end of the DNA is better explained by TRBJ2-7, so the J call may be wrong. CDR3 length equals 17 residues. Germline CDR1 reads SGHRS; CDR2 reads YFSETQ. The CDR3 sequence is CASSLEGGLAFSGEQYF. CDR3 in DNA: TGCGCCAGCAGCTTGGAGGGGGGACTAGCGTTTTCGGGCGAGCAGTACTTC.

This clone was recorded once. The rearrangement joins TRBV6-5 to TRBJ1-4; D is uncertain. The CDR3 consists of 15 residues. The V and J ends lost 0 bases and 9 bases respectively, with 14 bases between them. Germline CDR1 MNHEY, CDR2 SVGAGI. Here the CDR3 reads CASSYSRNWNQKLFF. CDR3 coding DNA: TGTGCCAGCAGTTACTCGCGGAATTGGAATCAAAAACTGTTTTTT.